These 23 T cell receptor beta chains came from one sample sequenced in a study of cytomegalovirus exposure and HLA in healthy donors. The study ran its PCR with 60 Vbeta and 13 Jbeta primers. Generated by immunoSEQ multiplex PCR, the TCRdb table keeps only in-frame clones and is missing some. The table records 180,000 or so clones, roughly 77% of them present only once. The specimen was PBMCs. Source of these receptors: a young woman in good health and CMV-seropositive.

This chain connects TRBV5-1 to TRBJ2-3; D is perhaps TRBD2 (6 bases). The CDR3 consists of 16 residues. Germline V gene data show CDR1 as SGHRS and CDR2 as YFSETQ. V shed 4 bases and J shed 1 base, with 16 bases lying between them. CDR3 protein: CASSRGGGARTDTQYF. CDR3 DNA: TGCGCCAGCAGCCGGGGTGGCGGGGCCCGCACAGATACGCAGTATTTT.

The chain joins TRBV2 to TRBJ2-3, with 15 bases identical to TRBD2. Germline V gene sequence: CDR1 SNHLY, CDR2 FYNNEI. J lost 6 bases, V lost 6 bases, and 10 bases had no gene match. CDR3 length equals 17 residues. CDR3 DNA: TGTGCCAGCAGACCCGGACTAGCGGGGGGGATGTGGGATACGCAGTATTTT. Residues: CASRPGLAGGMWDTQYF.

DNA of the CDR3: TGTGCCAGCTCACCTAACGGGGTAGGCGAGCAGTACTTC. Its translation is CASSPNGVGEQYF. The J gene is TRBJ2-7, the V gene TRBV18, with D perhaps matching TRBD2 (5 bases). The CDR3 has 13 amino acids. Germline loops: CDR1 KGHSH, CDR2 LQKENI. V was trimmed by 3 bases and J by 6 bases, leaving 12 bases between them.

V and J are TRBV9 and TRBJ2-7, with a possible D match to TRBD1 (6 bases). Per germline, CDR1 SGDLS and CDR2 YYNGEE. The CDR3 has 16 amino acids. Trimming took off 3 bases at V and 5 bases at J, with 21 bases between the two ends. The CDR3 DNA reads TGTGCCAGCAGCGCCGACCTTACAGGGACCCAGGACGAGCAGTACTTC. Protein: CASSADLTGTQDEQYF.

In its sample, this clone was seen a few times. The chain uses TRBV5-4 and TRBJ1-1; 9 nucleotides line up with TRBD1. Trimming at V came to 2 bases and at J to 4 bases, leaving 6 bases not matched to a gene. CDR1 and CDR2 (germline): SGHNT, YYREEE (reference sequence). The CDR3 consists of 15 residues. Written as DNA, the CDR3 is TGTGCCAGCAGCTTTCATACAGGGGGCCCCACTGAAGCTTTCTTT. Its protein is CASSFHTGGPTEAFF.

The rearrangement joins TRBV19 to TRBJ1-1; the D gene is possibly TRBD1 (5 bases). V was pared by 2 bases and J by 2 bases, with 18 bases between. Germline values: CDR1 LNHDA, CDR2 SQIVND (reference sequence). The CDR3 extends over 17 amino acids. Here the CDR3 DNA reads TGTGCCAGTAGTATACTTTACCAGGGACTACAAAACACTGAAGCTTTCTTT. This codes for CASSILYQGLQNTEAFF.

This clone was recorded a few times. The junction and the germline gene differ at one end; a read error may be behind it. The V gene is TRBV5-1, the J gene TRBJ2-1, with 9 bases lining up with TRBD2. This CDR3 region has 15 residues. Looked up from germline, CDR1 is SGHRS and CDR2 is YFSETQ. The CDR3 DNA sequence: TGCGCCAGCAGCCTTAGCGGGGGCTCCCACAATGAGCAGTTCTTC. It translates to CASSLSGGSHNEQFF.

This clone came up once. The rearrangement uses TRBV28 and TRBJ1-3; D is perhaps TRBD1 (5 bases). This CDR3 is 15 amino acids long. Germline V gives CDR1 MDHEN, CDR2 SYDVKM. V dropped 3 bases and J dropped 4 bases, with 13 bases sitting between them. In DNA form, the CDR3 reads TGTGCCAGCAGTTTCGCCGCAGGGAGGGGAAACACCATATATTTT. Encoded protein: CASSFAAGRGNTIYF.

The chain joins TRBV2 to TRBJ1-2, with D hard to call. CDR1 SNHLY and CDR2 FYNNEI come from the germline V gene. The CDR3 consists of 14 residues. The germline V and J ends were trimmed by 8 bases and 8 bases, with 21 bases remaining between them. CDR3 sequence reads: CASGELGIFRGYTF. CDR3 nucleotides: TGTGCCAGCGGCGAACTCGGGATTTTCAGGGGCTACACCTTC.

The V and J genes are TRBV5-6 and TRBJ2-7, with D hard to call. V was cut by 2 bases and J by 5 bases, with 17 bases left in between. Germline V gene sequence: CDR1 SGHDT, CDR2 YYEEEE. The CDR3 is 15 amino acids. The CDR3 sequence: CASSLNGALSNEQYF. In DNA form, the CDR3 reads TGTGCCAGCAGCTTAAATGGAGCACTCTCTAACGAGCAGTACTTC. The full variable domain, rest sourced from reference TRBV5-6 and TRBJ2-7, is DAGVTQSPTHLIKTRGQQVTLRCSPKSGHDTVSWYQQALGQGPQFIFQYYEEEERQRGNFPDRFSGHQFPNYSSELNVNALLLGDSALYLCASSLNGALSNEQYFGPGTRLTVT.

V and J are TRBV12-5 and TRBJ2-7; perhaps TRBD2 as D (6 bases). V gave up 6 bases and J gave up 4 bases, with 16 bases separating them. CDR3 length: 14 amino acids. Per the germline V gene, CDR1 is LGHNT and CDR2 is FRNRAP. This CDR3 reads CASGKDGGTYEQYF. The CDR3 coding sequence is TGTGCTAGTGGGAAGGACGGGGGAACGTACGAGCAGTACTTC.

The table lists this clone with a count of one. The chain couples TRBV5-5 to TRBJ1-2, with a possible D match to TRBD1 (5 bases). Germline V lookup: CDR1 SGHKS, CDR2 YYEKEE (reference sequence). The CDR3 has 15 residues. Trimming removed 0 bases from V and 5 bases from J, with 14 bases in between. Here the CDR3 reads CASSLGTGSTYGYTF. CDR3 bases: TGTGCCAGCAGCTTGGGAACAGGCAGTACTTATGGCTACACCTTC.

The rearrangement uses TRBV9 and TRBJ2-5, with D perhaps matching TRBD1 (5 bases). With 0 bases removed from V and 2 bases from J, the gap between germline ends came to 8 bases. The CDR3 spans 14 residues. Germline-derived CDR1 and CDR2 are SGDLS and YYNGEE. The CDR3 region is CASSVEGLQETQYF. CDR3 nucleotides: TGTGCCAGCAGCGTAGAGGGGTTACAAGAGACCCAGTACTTC.

J is TRBJ1-2 and V is TRBV4-1; the match to TRBD1 covers 7 bases. This CDR3 comprises 13 residues. Germline V gives CDR1 MGHRA, CDR2 YSYEKL. V gave up 0 bases and J gave up 10 bases; unmatched junction bases: 5. The CDR3 DNA follows: TGCGCCAGCAGCCAAGAAGGGGGACAGCTCTACACCTTC. It translates to CASSQEGGQLYTF.

As DNA, the CDR3 is TGTGCCAGCAGCTTAGACTATAACACCGGGGAGCTGTTTTTT. This encodes CASSLDYNTGELFF. This chain links TRBV7-2 with TRBJ2-2; D unclear. This CDR3 is built from 14 residues. Germline lookup yields CDR1 SGHTA and CDR2 FQGNSA. Trimming stripped 1 base from V and 2 bases from J, with 5 bases between.

The chain couples TRBV7-2 to TRBJ2-5; TRBD2 might be the D (5 bases). Germline lookup yields CDR1 SGHTA and CDR2 FQGNSA. V lost 7 bases and J lost 1, with 13 bases in between. The CDR3 consists of 14 residues. The CDR3 region is CASTQPGVQETQYF. The CDR3 coding sequence is TGTGCCAGCACCCAACCCGGGGTCCAAGAGACCCAGTACTTC.

Here the CDR3 reads CASSSRTGGNQPQHF. CDR3 nucleotide sequence: TGTGCCAGCAGCTCTCGGACAGGGGGAAATCAGCCCCAGCATTTT. The gene calls are TRBV7-2 and TRBJ1-5, with 10 bases fitting TRBD1. Germline V CDR1 and CDR2: SGHTA, FQGNSA. V lost 4 bases and J lost 4; bases outside the gene matches: 4. This CDR3 contains 15 residues. Full variable domain (outside the CDR3, taken from reference TRBV7-2 and TRBJ1-5): GAGVSQSPSNKVTEKGKDVELRCDPISGHTALYWYRQSLGQGLEFLIYFQGNSAPDKSGLPSDRFSAERTGGSVSTLTIQRTQQEDSAVYLCASSSRTGGNQPQHFGDGTRLSIL.

V usage is TRBV7-8 and J usage is TRBJ2-3; TRBD2 aligns across 8 bases. From germline, CDR1 is SGHVS and CDR2 FQNEAQ. This CDR3 comprises 15 residues. V dropped 1 base and J dropped 4; count of bases not matched to a gene: 4. CDR3 sequence reads: CASSLDGRGADTQYF. The CDR3 DNA sequence: TGTGCCAGCAGCTTAGATGGGCGGGGGGCAGATACGCAGTATTTT.

In this sample, this clone turned up a few times. The chain employs TRBV18 and TRBJ1-2; perhaps TRBD1 as D (5 bases). Germline V gene lookup returns CDR1 KGHSH and CDR2 LQKENI. This CDR3 is 14 amino acids long. V was pared by 2 bases and J by 2 bases, with 9 bases between. The CDR3 region is CASSPGAGNYGYTF. The CDR3, as DNA: TGTGCCAGCTCACCAGGAGCAGGGAACTATGGCTACACCTTC.

The V and J genes are TRBV10-2 and TRBJ2-5; TRBD2 agrees at 7 bases. The closer fit of TRBJ2-7 to the DNA end suggests the J call may be wrong. The CDR3 contains 16 residues. Germline CDR1 WSHSY, CDR2 SAAADI. The CDR3 DNA reads TGCGCCAGCAGTGAGTATAGGGGAGGGAGCTCCTACGAGCAGTACTTC. This codes for CASSEYRGGSSYEQYF.

The chain has TRBV7-9 and TRBJ1-2; no reliable D call. V lost 1 base to trimming and J lost 1 base, with 7 bases between them. Germline V gives CDR1 SEHNR, CDR2 FQNEAQ (reference sequence). This CDR3 is built from 14 residues. CDR3 sequence (DNA): TGTGCCAGCAGCTTAGGCACGGTTAACTATGGCTACACCTTC. It translates to CASSLGTVNYGYTF.

This clone was seen more than once but under ten times. This chain connects TRBV5-6 to TRBJ1-3, with D hard to call. This CDR3 spans 17 amino acids. CDR1 and CDR2 (germline): SGHDT, YYEEEE. Trimming took off 1 base at V and 0 bases at J, with 14 bases between the two ends. DNA for the CDR3: TGTGCCAGCAGCTTGTGGGGAGCGACGAGCTCTGGAAACACCATATATTTT. It yields the protein CASSLWGATSSGNTIYF.

As DNA, the CDR3 is TGTGCCAGCAGTGATGTGGCGGGTACAGATACGCAGTATTTT. This sequence encodes CASSDVAGTDTQYF. V and J are TRBV6-1 and TRBJ2-3; tentatively, D is TRBD2 (5 bases). In germline, CDR1 is MNHNS, CDR2 SASEGT. The CDR3 has 14 amino acids. V shed 3 bases and J shed 3 bases, with 10 bases lying between them.